The clone carrying this T cell receptor beta chain has ten or more counts. Its target is unknown. RNA transcripts yielded amplified TCR beta CDR3 regions. A first-round RT-PCR of the TCR CDR3 used the HTBI primer set. TCRdb reprocessed the multiplex PCR reads via MiXCR and lists one record per CDR3 protein. The sample includes hundreds of thousands of distinct CDR3 sequences, more than 15% of them seen just once. Germline assignment: CDR1 SNHLY and CDR2 FYNNEI. V shed 3 bases, J shed 2 bases, and the junction held 4 bases outside the gene matches. The CDR3 loop spans 15 amino acids. Criteria for exclusion of patients were uncontrolled infection, other autoimmune disease, pregnancy or lactation. This entry belongs to a study of T cells in Graves' hyperthyroidism and ophthalmopathy. Findings and limits, study-wide: A model using 13 V-J features told ophthalmopathy apart from stable hyperthyroidism.

This sequence was found in a young woman with Graves' hyperthyroidism. Sequenced: blood. The V call is TRBV2, the J call TRBJ2-5; the match to TRBD2 covers 9 bases. CDR3 in amino acids: CASSDLAGGQETQYF. The DNA for the CDR3 is TGTGCCAGCAGTGACCTGGCGGGAGGGCAAGAGACCCAGTACTTC.